The clone carrying this TCR beta chain came up many times. Mismatch with germline at one junction end may stem from a read error. This entry belongs to a study of spatial heterogeneity in lung cancer. Documented time point: blood at routine non-recurrence follow-up after resection. Using its own MiXCR run on the 5' RACE reads, TCRdb lists one record per CDR3 protein. Of roughly 70,000 distinct CDR3 sequences listed, over 7% are singletons. Germline V gene lookup returns CDR1 SSHAT and CDR2 FNYEAQ (reference sequence). The CDR3 spans 15 residues. The V call is TRBV7-7, the J call TRBJ2-2, with 9 bases identical to TRBD2. The clonotype originates from a female donor with early-stage non-small cell lung cancer. The material sequenced was PBMCs, taken at follow-up. CDR3 bases: TGTGCTAGCAGCCCGACTAGCGGACACACCGGGGAGCTGTTTTTT. Translated: CASSPTSGHTGELFF.